This T cell receptor (beta chain) appears in the sequencing data of a study of blood T cell repertoires in COVID-19. Study in general: Whether acute or convalescent, the COVID-19 samples came from the United States, Italy and Spain. T cells, B-cell-depleted T cells, or PBMCs provided the cDNA or gDNA that served as material.

This CDR3 comprises 14 residues. With 1 base removed from V and 2 bases from J, the gap between germline ends came to 8 bases. The germline gives CDR1 SGHTA, CDR2 FQGNSA. In the authors' methods: Researchers report that nucleated cell counts were estimated from reference gene primer amplification. This table comes from immunoSEQ multiplex PCR, and its TCRdb copy is limited to in-frame clones, with some not included. V and J calls plus clone size are reproduced from that table; the DNA served to infer D and trimming. This table holds roughly 30,000 clones, 89% found once. The V and J genes are TRBV7-2 and TRBJ2-5, with TRBD2 as a possible D gene (5 bases). The sequence was collected from a man older than 75 with acute or convalescent COVID-19. Sequencing used peripheral blood. Here the CDR3 DNA reads TGTGCCAGCAGCTTAGGAGGGCAACAAGAGACCCAGTACTTC. This codes for CASSLGGQQETQYF.